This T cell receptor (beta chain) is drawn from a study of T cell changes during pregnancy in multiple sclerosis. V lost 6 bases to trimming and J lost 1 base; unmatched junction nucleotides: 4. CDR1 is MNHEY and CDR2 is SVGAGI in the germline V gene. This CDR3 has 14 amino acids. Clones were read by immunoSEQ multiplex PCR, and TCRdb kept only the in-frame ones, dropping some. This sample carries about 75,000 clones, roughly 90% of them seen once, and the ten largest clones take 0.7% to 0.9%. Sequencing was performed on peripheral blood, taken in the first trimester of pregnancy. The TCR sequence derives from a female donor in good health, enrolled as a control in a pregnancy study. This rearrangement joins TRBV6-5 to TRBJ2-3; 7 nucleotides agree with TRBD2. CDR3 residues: CASRGGPGTDTQYF. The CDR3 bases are TGTGCCAGCAGGGGAGGGCCGGGCACAGATACGCAGTATTTT.